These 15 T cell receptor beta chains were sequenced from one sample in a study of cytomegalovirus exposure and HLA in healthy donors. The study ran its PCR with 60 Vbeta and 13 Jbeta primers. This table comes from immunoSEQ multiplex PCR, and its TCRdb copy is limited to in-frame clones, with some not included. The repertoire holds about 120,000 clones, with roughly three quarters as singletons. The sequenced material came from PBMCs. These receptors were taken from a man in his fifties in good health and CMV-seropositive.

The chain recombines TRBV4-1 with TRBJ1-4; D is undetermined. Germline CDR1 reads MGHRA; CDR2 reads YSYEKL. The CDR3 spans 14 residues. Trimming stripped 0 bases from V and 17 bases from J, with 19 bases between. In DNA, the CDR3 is TGCGCCAGCAGCCAAGAAGAGGGAGCACCCGCCCGTTTTTTT. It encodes CASSQEEGAPARFF.

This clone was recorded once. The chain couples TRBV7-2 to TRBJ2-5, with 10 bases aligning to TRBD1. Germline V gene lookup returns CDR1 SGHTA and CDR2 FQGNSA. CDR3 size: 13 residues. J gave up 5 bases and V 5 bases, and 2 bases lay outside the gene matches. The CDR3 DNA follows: TGTGCCAGCAGCAAGGGACAGGGGGAGACCCAGTACTTC. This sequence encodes CASSKGQGETQYF.

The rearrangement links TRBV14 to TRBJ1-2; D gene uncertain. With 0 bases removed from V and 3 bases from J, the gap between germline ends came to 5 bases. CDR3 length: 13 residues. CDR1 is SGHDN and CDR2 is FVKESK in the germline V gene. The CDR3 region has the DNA TGTGCCAGCAGCCAAGATCAGGACTATGGCTACACCTTC. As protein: CASSQDQDYGYTF. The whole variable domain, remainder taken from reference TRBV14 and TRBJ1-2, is EAGVTQFPSHSVIEKGQTVTLRCDPISGHDNLYWYRRVMGKEIKFLLHFVKESKQDESGMPNNRFLAERTGGTYSTLKVQPAELEDSGVYFCASSQDQDYGYTFGSGTRLTVV.

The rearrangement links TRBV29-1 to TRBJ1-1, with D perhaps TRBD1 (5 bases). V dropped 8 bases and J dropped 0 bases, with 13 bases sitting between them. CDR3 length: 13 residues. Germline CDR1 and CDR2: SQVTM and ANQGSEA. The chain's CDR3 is CSTTRGVNTEAFF. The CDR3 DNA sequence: TGCAGCACGACGCGGGGGGTGAACACTGAAGCTTTCTTT.

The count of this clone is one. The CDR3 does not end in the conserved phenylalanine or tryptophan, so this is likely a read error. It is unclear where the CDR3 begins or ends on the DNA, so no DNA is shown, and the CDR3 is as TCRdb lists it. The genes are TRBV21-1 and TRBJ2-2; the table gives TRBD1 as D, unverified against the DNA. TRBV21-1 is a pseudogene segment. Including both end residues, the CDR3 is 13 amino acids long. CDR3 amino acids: CASSKGTVEHRRL.

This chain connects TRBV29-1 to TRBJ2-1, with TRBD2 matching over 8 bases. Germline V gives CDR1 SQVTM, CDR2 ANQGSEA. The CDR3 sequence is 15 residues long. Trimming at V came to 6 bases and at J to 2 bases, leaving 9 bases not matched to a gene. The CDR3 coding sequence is TGCAGCGTCATTCTGGCGGGAGGTGCCTACAATGAGCAGTTCTTC. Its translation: CSVILAGGAYNEQFF.

The CDR3 here is CASSFIWEDHEQYF. Written as DNA, the CDR3 is TGTGCCAGCAGCTTTATCTGGGAGGACCACGAGCAGTACTTC. The V call is TRBV11-2, the J call TRBJ2-7; the D gene is possibly TRBD2 (6 bases). The CDR3 is made up of 14 amino acids. Trimming left V 3 bases short and J 5 bases short, with 14 bases between. The germline gives CDR1 SGHAT, CDR2 FQNNGV.

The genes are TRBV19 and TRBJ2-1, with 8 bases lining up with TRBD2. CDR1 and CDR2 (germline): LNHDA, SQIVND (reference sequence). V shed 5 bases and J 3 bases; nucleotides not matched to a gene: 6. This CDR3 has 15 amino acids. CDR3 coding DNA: TGTGCCAGTAGTCAATCTGCGGGGGGCTACAATGAGCAGTTCTTC. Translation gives CASSQSAGGYNEQFF.

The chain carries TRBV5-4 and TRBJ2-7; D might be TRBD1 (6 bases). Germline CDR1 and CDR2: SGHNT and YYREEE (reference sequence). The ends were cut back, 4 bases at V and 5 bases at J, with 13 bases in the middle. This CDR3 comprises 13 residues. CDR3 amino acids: CASSIDRNDEQYF. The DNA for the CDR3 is TGTGCCAGCAGCATCGACAGGAACGACGAGCAGTACTTC.

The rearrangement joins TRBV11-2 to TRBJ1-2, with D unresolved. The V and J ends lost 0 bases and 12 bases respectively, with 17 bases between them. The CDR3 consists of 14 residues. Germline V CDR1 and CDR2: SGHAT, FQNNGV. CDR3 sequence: CASSLDAGLVSHTF. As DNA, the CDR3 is TGTGCCAGCAGCTTAGACGCAGGCTTAGTTTCTCACACCTTC.

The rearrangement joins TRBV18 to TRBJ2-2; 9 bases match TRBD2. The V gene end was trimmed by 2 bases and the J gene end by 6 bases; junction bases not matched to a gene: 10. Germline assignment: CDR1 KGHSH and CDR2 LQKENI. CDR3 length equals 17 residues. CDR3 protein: CASSPSVAGATSGELFF. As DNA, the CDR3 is TGTGCCAGCTCACCATCTGTAGCGGGGGCTACCTCCGGGGAGCTGTTTTTT.

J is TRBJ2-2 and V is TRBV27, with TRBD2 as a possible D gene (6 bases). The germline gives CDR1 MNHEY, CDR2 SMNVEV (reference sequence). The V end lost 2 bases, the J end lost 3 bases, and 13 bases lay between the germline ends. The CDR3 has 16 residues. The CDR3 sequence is CASSLRSGDHTGELFF. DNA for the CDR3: TGTGCCAGCAGTTTACGATCGGGGGACCACACCGGGGAGCTGTTTTTT.

The CDR3 is CASTGGGGNTGELFF. The CDR3 nucleotides are TGTGCCAGCACCGGGGGAGGAGGGAACACCGGGGAGCTGTTTTTT. The chain combines TRBV2 with TRBJ2-2; D is possibly TRBD2 (6 bases). The CDR3 extends over 15 amino acids. Per germline, CDR1 SNHLY and CDR2 FYNNEI. With 7 bases removed from V and 1 base from J, the gap between germline ends came to 13 bases.

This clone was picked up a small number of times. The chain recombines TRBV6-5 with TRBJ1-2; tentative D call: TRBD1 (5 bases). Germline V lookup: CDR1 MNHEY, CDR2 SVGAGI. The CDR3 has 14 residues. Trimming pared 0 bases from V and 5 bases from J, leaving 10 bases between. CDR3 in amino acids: CASSYSDSVYGYTF. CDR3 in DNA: TGTGCCAGCAGTTACTCCGACAGTGTTTATGGCTACACCTTC.

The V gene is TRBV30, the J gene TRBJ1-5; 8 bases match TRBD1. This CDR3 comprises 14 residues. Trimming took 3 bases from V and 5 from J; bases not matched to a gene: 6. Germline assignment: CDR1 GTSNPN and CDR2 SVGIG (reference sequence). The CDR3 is CAWRTGVGDQPQHF. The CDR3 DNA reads TGTGCCTGGAGGACAGGGGTCGGGGATCAGCCCCAGCATTTT.